This T cell receptor (beta chain) was captured in a study of T cell repertoires in cytomegalovirus infection. TCRdb used MiXCR to reprocess the reads, holding one entry per CDR3 protein. This table has approximately 700,000 distinct CDR3 sequences, 35% to 40% appearing once. Details on this clonotype: Its ends do not fully match the called genes, so a read error is possible.

The sample taken for sequencing was PBMCs. The sequence derives from a human donor in good health (CMV status not recorded). Some clones in this sample may be carry-over from other donors' samples.

CDR3 region: CASSPTSDTGERFF. The DNA of the CDR3 is TGTGCCAGCAGTCCGACTAGCGACACCGGGGAGCGGTTTTTT. V gene TRBV27 combines with J gene TRBJ2-2; 8 positions match TRBD2. Germline V CDR1 and CDR2: MNHEY, SMNVEV (reference sequence). The CDR3 spans 14 residues.